The 24 T cell receptor beta chains listed next were all sequenced from one sample in a study of identical twins. TCRdb processed the 5' RACE reads anew with MiXCR; each CDR3 protein has one entry. The sample holds a few hundred thousand distinct CDR3 sequences; approximately 9.1% are singletons and the top ten take 8% to 9.5%. Sequenced: naive T cells sorted from blood. Every receptor here comes from a woman between 50 and 59 years old in good health.

CDR3 loop: CAISESTRGVTQYF. The CDR3 DNA sequence: TGTGCCATCAGTGAGTCTACGAGGGGGGTTACGCAGTATTTT. The J gene is TRBJ2-3, the V gene TRBV10-3, with D perhaps given as TRBD1 or TRBD2 (6 bases each). There are 14 residues in the CDR3. Germline CDR1 and CDR2: ENHRY and SYGVKD. The V end lost 0 bases, the J end lost 8 bases, and 12 bases lay between the germline ends.

At least ten counts were recorded for this clonotype. The chain recombines TRBV12-3 or TRBV12-4 with TRBJ2-7; D is perhaps TRBD1 (5 bases). V was pared by 5 bases and J by 7 bases, with 24 bases between. CDR3 length: 16 amino acids. CDR3 residues: CASSPAGIRDRGEQYF. CDR3 DNA sequence: TGTGCCAGCAGTCCCGCCGGAATCCGCGATAGGGGTGAGCAGTACTTC.

The genes are TRBV2 and TRBJ2-1, with 9 bases that match TRBD2. V shed 2 bases, J shed 3 bases, and the junction held 8 bases outside the gene matches. Per germline, CDR1 SNHLY and CDR2 FYNNEI. CDR3 length: 17 residues. The CDR3 DNA sequence: TGTGCCAGCAGTGAAACGAAGCGGGAGGCCAACTACAATGAGCAGTTCTTC. It is translated as CASSETKREANYNEQFF.

The sample holds a few counts of this clonotype. The chain links TRBV6-8 to TRBJ2-7; a weak D match, TRBD2 (6 bases). Trimming stripped 5 bases from V and 4 bases from J, with 15 bases between. Germline values: CDR1 MNHGY, CDR2 SAAAGT. The CDR3 has 14 amino acids. The CDR3: CASSGPGTVYEQYV. CDR3 DNA: TGTGCCAGCAGTGGCCCGGGGACTGTGTACGAGCAGTACGTC.

Only a few counts were recorded for this clonotype. The V call is TRBV4-1, the J call TRBJ2-7, with D possibly being TRBD2 (5 bases). Germline values: CDR1 MGHRA, CDR2 YSYEKL. Trimming left V 0 bases short and J 1 base short, with 10 bases between. The CDR3 spans 15 residues. The CDR3 is CASSQDMRASYEQYV. DNA for the CDR3: TGCGCCAGCAGCCAAGATATGAGGGCTTCCTACGAGCAGTACGTC.

This clonotype was seen a few times. This chain uses TRBV14 with TRBJ2-2; unclear D gene. The CDR3 length is 15 residues. Germline V gives CDR1 SGHDN, CDR2 FVKESK. Trimming shortened V by 1 base and J by 4 bases, and 10 bases separated the two germline ends. DNA for the CDR3: TGTGCCAGCAGCCAAGTCCCAGGACCCACCGGGGAGCTGTTTTTT. Protein: CASSQVPGPTGELFF.

This clonotype was observed many times. This chain connects TRBV20-1 to TRBJ2-1, with 10 bases aligning to TRBD1. Germline V gene sequence: CDR1 DFQATT, CDR2 SNEGSKA (reference sequence). This CDR3 is built from 14 residues. Losses at the gene ends were 6 bases for V and 1 base for J; bases not matched to a gene: 3. The CDR3 DNA reads as TGCAGTGCCAGACAGGGGGCATCCTACAATGAGCAGTTCTTC. Protein product: CSARQGASYNEQFF.

Concerning this clonotype itself: A much larger clonotype is one base distant, so this may be a read error. The CDR3 end shows no conserved phenylalanine or tryptophan, and so a read error is likely. The chain joins TRBV12-3 or TRBV12-4 to TRBJ2-1; D may be TRBD2 (6 bases). Trimming shortened V by 3 bases and J by 6 bases, and 12 bases separated the two germline ends. CDR3 length equals 14 residues. The CDR3 is CASSFREWFNEQFV. In DNA form, the CDR3 reads TGTGCCAGCAGTTTTCGGGAGTGGTTCAATGAGCAGTTCGTC.

This clonotype was observed at least ten times. The chain is built from TRBV4-1 and TRBJ1-2; the match to TRBD1 covers 8 bases. This CDR3 is built from 15 residues. Germline CDR1 reads MGHRA; CDR2 reads YSYEKL. With V trimmed by 5 bases and J by 2 bases, 7 bases remained unmatched. The CDR3 sequence is CASSTRQGTNYGYTF. The CDR3 DNA reads as TGCGCCAGCAGCACCCGACAGGGGACCAACTATGGCTACACCTTC.

This clonotype was detected ten times or more. The J gene is TRBJ2-2, the V gene TRBV2; D gene uncertain. The ends were cut back, 6 bases at V and 6 bases at J, with 8 bases in the middle. CDR3 length equals 12 residues. Germline values: CDR1 SNHLY, CDR2 FYNNEI. In DNA form, the CDR3 reads TGTGCCAGCAGCCCGAGGTCCGGGGAGCTGTTTTTT. This encodes CASSPRSGELFF.

The chain couples TRBV29-1 to TRBJ2-1, with D tentatively TRBD2 (6 bases). V was shortened by 6 bases and J by 2 bases, with 20 bases between the two germline ends. Germline V gives CDR1 SQVTM, CDR2 ANQGSEA. This CDR3 is 16 amino acids long. The chain's CDR3 is CSVYLSIAVAYNEQFF. CDR3 nucleotides: TGCAGCGTATATCTGTCGATAGCGGTGGCCTACAATGAGCAGTTCTTC.

The chain employs TRBV2 and TRBJ2-5; 7 bases line up with TRBD1. The trim removed 3 bases at V and 5 bases at J, leaving 12 bases unmatched. Germline CDR1 SNHLY, CDR2 FYNNEI. The CDR3 length is 16 residues. DNA of the CDR3: TGTGCCAGCAGTGAGGGACCCAGGGGACAGAGGGAGACCCAGTACTTC. Its protein is CASSEGPRGQRETQYF.

This chain joins TRBV12-3 or TRBV12-4 and TRBJ2-2; possible D gene TRBD2, 5 bases. The CDR3 sequence is 17 residues long. With 1 base removed from V and 5 bases from J, the gap between germline ends came to 17 bases. CDR3 residues: CASSLGKRVSATGELFF. The CDR3 DNA sequence: TGTGCCAGCAGTTTAGGAAAGAGGGTTTCTGCTACCGGGGAGCTGTTTTTT.

At least ten counts were recorded for this clonotype. The chain carries TRBV5-1 and TRBJ2-1, with TRBD2 matching over 8 bases. Germline values: CDR1 SGHRS, CDR2 YFSETQ. J lost 6 bases, V lost 4 bases, and 3 bases had no gene match. This CDR3 region has 13 residues. Written as DNA, the CDR3 is TGCGCCAGCAGCATTACTAGCGGCAATGAGCAGTTCTTC. It translates to CASSITSGNEQFF.

This clonotype was seen only a few times. The V call is TRBV15, the J call TRBJ1-1; D remains unclear. The V gene's germline CDR1 is LNHNV and CDR2 YYDKDF (reference sequence). The CDR3 length is 15 residues. Trimming took 5 bases from V and 4 from J, leaving 17 bases between them. CDR3 protein: CATSGTRASTTEAFF. The CDR3 bases are TGTGCCACCAGCGGCACCAGAGCTTCGACCACTGAAGCTTTCTTT.

This chain links TRBV4-1 with TRBJ2-1; weak D call: TRBD2 (7 bases). Trimming removed 0 bases from V and 2 bases from J, with 14 bases in between. This CDR3 contains 17 residues. Per germline, CDR1 MGHRA and CDR2 YSYEKL. CDR3 coding DNA: TGCGCCAGCAGCCAAGAAAGGGGGGGACTGGCCTACAATGAGCAGTTCTTC. Encoded protein: CASSQERGGLAYNEQFF.

V and J are TRBV29-1 and TRBJ1-2; 7 bases are a match to TRBD1. The CDR3 contains 15 residues. CDR1 SQVTM and CDR2 ANQGSEA come from the germline V gene. Trimming cost V 3 bases and J 8 bases; bases outside gene matches: 15. CDR3: CSVEVHATGWGGYTF. As DNA, the CDR3 is TGCAGCGTTGAGGTTCATGCGACAGGGTGGGGAGGCTACACCTTC.

This clonotype has at least ten counts. The chain couples TRBV12-3 or TRBV12-4 to TRBJ2-1, with 9 bases lining up with TRBD2. Losses at the gene ends were 5 bases for V and 8 bases for J; bases not matched to a gene: 7. This CDR3 contains 14 residues. The CDR3 protein is CASSPSGIVDEQFF. The CDR3 coding sequence is TGTGCCAGCAGTCCTAGCGGGATTGTCGATGAGCAGTTCTTC.

This clonotype has at least ten counts. The chain has TRBV28 and TRBJ1-5, with 7 bases matching TRBD1. The CDR3 contains 14 residues. V gave up 5 bases and J gave up 8 bases; unmatched junction bases: 9. Per the germline V gene, CDR1 is MDHEN and CDR2 is SYDVKM. CDR3 amino acids: CASSLQGLGEPQHF. For the CDR3, the DNA is TGTGCCAGCAGTCTACAGGGGCTAGGGGAGCCCCAGCATTTT.

Only a few counts were recorded for this clonotype. The V call is TRBV14, the J call TRBJ2-1; D unclear. Germline V CDR1 and CDR2: SGHDN, FVKESK. The CDR3 covers 13 residues. V lost 4 bases and J 6 bases, leaving 10 bases between the germline ends. This CDR3 is CASSLPVANEQFF. The DNA for the CDR3 is TGTGCCAGCAGCCTCCCCGTCGCCAATGAGCAGTTCTTC.

This clonotype was seen a few times. This sequence joins TRBV27 and TRBJ2-7, with 11 bases that match TRBD2. CDR1 and CDR2 from the germline V gene are MNHEY and SMNVEV (reference sequence). The CDR3 is 14 residues long. J gave up 4 bases and V 3 bases, and 2 bases lay outside the gene matches. The CDR3 loop is CASSFIAGGYEQYF. The CDR3 DNA is TGTGCCAGCAGTTTTATAGCGGGAGGGTACGAGCAGTACTTC.

This clonotype came up a few times. This chain links TRBV5-1 with TRBJ2-1; no clear D. The CDR3 is made up of 17 amino acids. Between the trimmed V and J ends, which lost 0 bases and 0 bases, there was a span of 13 bases. In germline, CDR1 is SGHRS, CDR2 YFSETQ. The CDR3 protein is CASSLVGASSSYNEQFF. The CDR3 nucleotides read TGCGCCAGCAGCTTGGTAGGCGCCAGCAGCTCCTACAATGAGCAGTTCTTC.

This clonotype was recorded once. The genes are TRBV7-9 and TRBJ2-3, with D possibly matching TRBD2 (6 bases). This CDR3 is 16 amino acids long. V shed 5 bases and J shed 7 bases, with 22 bases lying between them. Germline lookup yields CDR1 SEHNR and CDR2 FQNEAQ (reference sequence). The CDR3 DNA reads as TGTGCCAGCAGCCCTGCTGGCGGGACCACATACTATACGCAGTATTTT. Its translation is CASSPAGGTTYYTQYF.

The gene calls are TRBV12-3 or TRBV12-4 and TRBJ2-1; TRBD2 matches 8 bases. The CDR3 spans 14 residues. The J segment lost 2 bases and the V segment lost 7 bases, leaving 4 bases of the junction unmatched. CDR3 DNA sequence: TGTGCCAGCATTAATAGCGGGGCCTACAATGAGCAGTTCTTC. Its protein is CASINSGAYNEQFF.